These 21 T cell receptor beta chains originate from one sample sequenced in a study of T cells after yellow fever vaccination. TCRdb ran MiXCR on the 5' RACE reads and lists one entry per CDR3 protein. Of around 340,000 distinct CDR3 sequences listed, 9.5% to 15% are singletons. This specimen was CD4+ T cells sorted from PBMCs, taken 15 days after the yellow fever booster vaccination. These receptors were collected from a man aged 18 to 30 who received the YFV17D yellow fever vaccine.

The sample holds a few counts of this clonotype. The rearrangement links TRBV11-2 to TRBJ1-2; 8 bases are shared with TRBD1. The CDR3 loop spans 15 amino acids. Germline lookup yields CDR1 SGHAT and CDR2 FQNNGV. V was pared by 5 bases and J by 5 bases, with 10 bases of the junction left unmatched. The chain's CDR3 is CASSRIGGQGYGYTF. The CDR3 coding sequence is TGTGCCAGCAGCCGTATAGGTGGACAGGGTTATGGCTACACCTTC.

This clonotype was seen only a few times. The chain carries TRBV3-1 and TRBJ1-1, with D possibly TRBD1 on 6 matching bases. V was trimmed by 3 bases and J by 4 bases, leaving 15 bases between them. From germline, CDR1 is LGHDT and CDR2 YNNKEL (reference sequence). CDR3 length: 15 amino acids. The CDR3 sequence: CASSQVFRGTTEAFF. The CDR3 coding sequence is TGTGCCAGCAGCCAGGTGTTCAGGGGTACCACTGAAGCTTTCTTT.

The genes are TRBV7-8 and TRBJ1-2; no firm D call. This CDR3 contains 15 residues. Between the trimmed V and J ends, which lost 1 base and 8 bases, there was a span of 17 bases. Germline V gives CDR1 SGHVS, CDR2 FQNEAQ. DNA of the CDR3: TGTGCCAGCAGCTTAGGTTTGGACCGGACTGGAGGCTACACCTTC. Translated: CASSLGLDRTGGYTF.

The rearrangement uses TRBV6-7 and TRBJ1-1, with D possibly being TRBD1 (6 bases). Being an ORF, TRBV6-7 has a function that is uncertain. Between the trimmed V and J ends, which lost 2 bases and 6 bases, there was a span of 19 bases. The CDR3 covers 16 residues. Written as DNA, the CDR3 is TGTGCCAGCAGTTACCCTCGACCCCAACCAGGGGCTGAAGCTTTCTTT. This sequence encodes CASSYPRPQPGAEAFF.

This clonotype was found many times. V and J are TRBV12-3 or TRBV12-4 and TRBJ2-6, with D hard to call. V gave up 3 bases and J gave up 0 bases, with 6 bases separating them. This CDR3 is 15 amino acids long. CDR3 sequence: CASSLSSSGANVLTF. The CDR3 DNA reads TGTGCCAGCAGTTTGTCGAGCTCTGGGGCCAACGTCCTGACTTTC.

This clonotype has just a few counts. The gene calls are TRBV20-1 and TRBJ2-5, with a tentative D call TRBD2 (7 bases). Looked up from germline, CDR1 is DFQATT and CDR2 is SNEGSKA (reference sequence). V gave up 0 bases and J gave up 1 base, with 15 bases separating them. This CDR3 is built from 16 residues. The CDR3 protein is CSARDWGGGSQETQYF. CDR3 coding DNA: TGCAGTGCTAGAGATTGGGGAGGGGGGTCCCAAGAGACCCAGTACTTC.

The J gene is TRBJ2-5, the V gene TRBV9, with D possibly matching TRBD2 (5 bases). Germline CDR1 SGDLS, CDR2 YYNGEE. CDR3 length equals 14 residues. V lost 2 bases and J 2 bases, leaving 10 bases between the germline ends. CDR3 nucleotides: TGTGCCAGCAGCGTGGTGGGCGGGCAAGAGACCCAGTACTTC. It translates to CASSVVGGQETQYF.

This clonotype occurred many times. The chain couples TRBV29-1 to TRBJ2-3; D uncertain. Trimming shortened V by 5 bases and J by 5 bases, and 11 bases separated the two germline ends. The germline V gene encodes CDR1 SQVTM and CDR2 ANQGSEA. The CDR3 covers 12 residues. The CDR3 loop reads CSVYGAEDTQYF. The CDR3 nucleotides read TGCAGCGTTTACGGAGCCGAAGATACGCAGTATTTT.

This clonotype was observed a handful of times. The gene calls are TRBV9 and TRBJ2-3; D is possibly TRBD2 (5 bases). Germline values: CDR1 SGDLS, CDR2 YYNGEE. V was clipped by 1 base and J by 0 bases, with 9 bases between them. The CDR3 covers 15 residues. As DNA, the CDR3 is TGTGCCAGCAGCGTAAGAGCGGTTAGCACAGATACGCAGTATTTT. It is translated as CASSVRAVSTDTQYF.

This clonotype was found a few times. The chain is built from TRBV25-1 and TRBJ1-5; perhaps TRBD1 as D (6 bases). V dropped 6 bases and J dropped 3 bases, with 12 bases sitting between them. This CDR3 region has 14 residues. CDR1 MGHDK and CDR2 SYGVNS come from the germline V gene. In nucleotides, the CDR3 is TGTGCCAGCAGCCCCCACAGGGCCAATCAGCCCCAGCATTTT. The encoded protein is CASSPHRANQPQHF.

The rearrangement uses TRBV4-2 and TRBJ1-2; no reliable D call. Germline V gene sequence: CDR1 LGHNA, CDR2 YNFKEQ. Between the trimmed V and J ends, which lost 4 bases and 6 bases, there was a span of 18 bases. The CDR3 is made up of 15 amino acids. The CDR3 spells CASSLRQWAPNGYTF. The CDR3 nucleotides read TGTGCCAGCAGCCTCCGCCAGTGGGCGCCAAATGGCTACACCTTC.

The chain has TRBV28 and TRBJ2-3; possible D gene TRBD2, 6 bases. Per germline, CDR1 MDHEN and CDR2 SYDVKM. Trimming stripped 6 bases from V and 7 bases from J, with 17 bases between. This CDR3 has 14 amino acids. The chain's CDR3 is CASSEERGGHTQYF. The DNA for the CDR3 is TGTGCCAGCAGCGAGGAGAGGGGAGGACATACGCAGTATTTT.

This clonotype has at least ten counts. The CDR3 spells CASSFTGQGLNEKLFF. DNA for the CDR3: TGTGCCAGCAGTTTCACGGGACAGGGCCTTAATGAAAAACTGTTTTTT. The V and J genes are TRBV27 and TRBJ1-4, with 9 nucleotides matching TRBD1. After removal of 3 bases from V and 4 bases from J, the junction contained 6 bases not matched to a gene. The germline gives CDR1 MNHEY, CDR2 SMNVEV (reference sequence). The CDR3 spans 16 residues.

The J gene is TRBJ1-3, the V gene TRBV6-1; the D gene is possibly TRBD1 (6 bases). The CDR3 sequence is 8 residues long. Germline CDR1 reads MNHNS; CDR2 reads SASEGT. V was trimmed by 11 bases and J by 16 bases, leaving 12 bases between them. The DNA for the CDR3 is TGTGCCTGTGGACAGTTGTATTTT. Its protein product is CACGQLYF.

The V call is TRBV3-1, the J call TRBJ1-5; 8 bases align to TRBD1. Germline V gene sequence: CDR1 LGHDT, CDR2 YNNKEL (reference sequence). V was clipped by 1 base and J by 6 bases; unmatched bases: 8. CDR3 length: 16 residues. The CDR3 here is CASSQGVRGPRQPQHF. The CDR3 DNA reads TGTGCCAGCAGCCAAGGTGTCAGGGGGCCACGTCAGCCCCAGCATTTT.

This clonotype was picked up a small number of times. V usage is TRBV29-1 and J usage is TRBJ1-2; D is undetermined. The germline V gene encodes CDR1 SQVTM and CDR2 ANQGSEA. The CDR3 has 13 residues. Trimming left V 4 bases short and J 3 bases short, with 12 bases between. The CDR3, as DNA: TGCAGCGTTGGCTTAGAAACTTACTATGGCTACACCTTC. Translating gives CSVGLETYYGYTF.

The V call is TRBV5-1, the J call TRBJ2-5; D is perhaps TRBD1 (5 bases). This CDR3 has 15 residues. Germline CDR1 and CDR2: SGHRS and YFSETQ. V lost 2 bases to trimming and J lost 2 bases, with 13 bases between them. For the CDR3, the DNA is TGCGCCAGCAGCTTTTCCCCCCAGGGACAAGAGACCCAGTACTTC. The encoded protein is CASSFSPQGQETQYF.

The J gene is TRBJ2-1, the V gene TRBV5-1, with D possibly called TRBD1 or TRBD2 (6 bases each). CDR3 length equals 14 residues. V dropped 0 bases and J dropped 5 bases, with 9 bases sitting between them. Germline CDR1 SGHRS, CDR2 YFSETQ. CDR3 DNA sequence: TGCGCCAGCAGCTTGGGGGGGGCCAACAATGAGCAGTTCTTC. This sequence encodes CASSLGGANNEQFF.

This clonotype was seen a few times. The rearrangement links TRBV24-1 to TRBJ2-1; 8 nucleotides match TRBD2. Per the germline V gene, CDR1 is KGHDR and CDR2 is SFDVKD. J was trimmed by 8 bases and V by 4 bases; bases with no gene match: 3. CDR3 length equals 13 residues. The CDR3 DNA is TGTGCCACCAGTGACGGGGGGGCGGATGAGCAGTTCTTC. This translates into CATSDGGADEQFF.

This clonotype was seen repeatedly, ten times or more. V and J are TRBV7-3 and TRBJ2-1, with D maybe TRBD2 (6 bases). Per germline, CDR1 SGHTA and CDR2 FQGTGA. Between the trimmed V and J ends, which lost 1 base and 9 bases, there was a span of 10 bases. The CDR3 totals 13 residues. CDR3: CASSLNVGGEQFF. CDR3 DNA: TGTGCCAGCAGCTTAAATGTGGGAGGTGAGCAGTTCTTC. Supplemented by reference TRBV7-3 and TRBJ2-1, the full variable domain reads GAGVSQTPSNKVTEKGKYVELRCDPISGHTALYWYRQSLGQGPEFLIYFQGTGAADDSGLPNDRFFAVRPEGSVSTLKIQRTERGDSAVYLCASSLNVGGEQFFGPGTRLTVL.

This chain joins TRBV7-9 and TRBJ1-1, with D unclear. Trimming removed 2 bases from V and 10 bases from J, with 14 bases in between. Germline CDR1 reads SEHNR; CDR2 reads FQNEAQ (reference sequence). This CDR3 has 13 amino acids. CDR3: CASSLNGRERAFF. DNA for the CDR3: TGTGCCAGCAGCTTAAATGGACGAGAGAGAGCTTTCTTT.